This is a list of T cell receptor beta chains from one sample in a study of PD-L1 blockade in urothelial cancer. Sequencing used immunoSEQ multiplex PCR; TCRdb keeps in-frame clones, though not all of them. The sample lists 60,000 to 75,000 clones, roughly 84% occurring once. The sample in question was PBMCs, obtained around atezolizumab (anti-PD-L1) treatment. These receptor sequences come from a woman aged 70-85 years with urothelial cancer. Both conserved end residues are part of each CDR3. The D gene is left open where the match is weak. Only part of the rows carry a size: once, few, many, or a class if the clone is expanded.

v_call: TRBV19
j_call: TRBJ1-2
clone_size: .
d_call: .
cdr3_nt: TGTGCCAGTAGTCTAGGACAGATTTCTAACTATGGCTACACCTTC
cdr3_aa: CASSLGQISNYGYTF

v_call: TRBV4-1
j_call: TRBJ2-2
clone_size: .
d_call: TRBD1
cdr3_nt: TGCGCCAGCAGCCCCGGACAGGCGAAGACGAACACCGGGGAGCTGTTTTTT
cdr3_aa: CASSPGQAKTNTGELFF

v_call: TRBV27
j_call: TRBJ2-7
clone_size: .
d_call: TRBD1
cdr3_nt: TGTGCCAGCAGTCACCCTGGGACAGTAGTCTCCGAGCAGTACTTC
cdr3_aa: CASSHPGTVVSEQYF

v_call: TRBV28
j_call: TRBJ2-1
clone_size: .
d_call: TRBD2
cdr3_nt: TGTGCCAGCAGTTTCTTAGCGGGAGGGGTGAGCTCCTACAATGAGCAGTTCTTC
cdr3_aa: CASSFLAGGVSSYNEQFF

v_call: TRBV19
j_call: TRBJ2-1
clone_size: .
d_call: .
cdr3_nt: TGTGCCAGTAGTATTCTAGAATCTAAGCAGTTCTTC
cdr3_aa: CASSILESKQFF

v_call: TRBV5-1
j_call: TRBJ1-4
clone_size: once
d_call: TRBD1
cdr3_nt: TGCGCCAGCAGCTTGGAAGCACAGGGGTCTACTAATGAAAAACTGTTTTTT
cdr3_aa: CASSLEAQGSTNEKLFF

v_call: TRBV27
j_call: TRBJ2-3
clone_size: .
d_call: .
cdr3_nt: TGTGCCAGTTTCCCCGAACAGGGAAGATCCCCAGATACGCAGTATTTT
cdr3_aa: CASFPEQGRSPDTQYF

v_call: TRBV10-3
j_call: TRBJ2-3
clone_size: .
d_call: .
cdr3_nt: TGTGCCATCAGTGGGCTCCGGGGGAGCACAGATACGCAGTATTTT
cdr3_aa: CAISGLRGSTDTQYF

v_call: TRBV5-1
j_call: TRBJ2-3
clone_size: .
d_call: .
cdr3_nt: TGCGCCAGCAGCTTGGCCGGCACAGATACGCAGTATTTT
cdr3_aa: CASSLAGTDTQYF

v_call: TRBV7-2
j_call: TRBJ2-3
clone_size: .
d_call: TRBD1
cdr3_nt: TGTGCCAGCAGCTTAAGGGTCCCGGGACAGGGCACAGATACGCAGTATTTT
cdr3_aa: CASSLRVPGQGTDTQYF

v_call: TRBV10-3
j_call: TRBJ1-1
clone_size: .
d_call: .
cdr3_nt: TGTGCCATCAGTGAGACAATGAACACTGAAGCTTTCTTT
cdr3_aa: CAISETMNTEAFF

v_call: TRBV2
j_call: TRBJ2-1
clone_size: .
d_call: TRBD1
cdr3_nt: TGTGCCAGTGGGACCCGGGACAGGCAGTTCTTC
cdr3_aa: CASGTRDRQFF

v_call: TRBV9
j_call: TRBJ1-2
clone_size: .
d_call: .
cdr3_nt: TGTGCCAGCACCAAAAACTCGGCTGGTGGAGGCTTAGGTACGGGCTACACCTTC
cdr3_aa: CASTKNSAGGGLGTGYTF

v_call: TRBV5-1
j_call: TRBJ2-3
clone_size: .
d_call: .
cdr3_nt: TGCGCCAGCAGCTTGGAACCCCGGGAACATATGCAGTATTTT
cdr3_aa: CASSLEPREHMQYF

v_call: TRBV28
j_call: TRBJ1-2
clone_size: few
d_call: TRBD1
cdr3_nt: TGTGCCAGCAGTTTACTCGGGACAGGGGCAGGGAGGGTGTATGGCTACACCTTC
cdr3_aa: CASSLLGTGAGRVYGYTF

v_call: TRBV5-8
j_call: TRBJ1-4
clone_size: .
d_call: TRBD1
cdr3_nt: TGTGCCAGCAGCTGGGACAGGGGGGTTGCAACTAATGAAAAACTGTTTTTT
cdr3_aa: CASSWDRGVATNEKLFF

v_call: TRBV5-4
j_call: TRBJ2-2
clone_size: .
d_call: .
cdr3_nt: TGTGCCAGCAGCTCAACTAGTAACACCGGGGAGCTGTTTTTT
cdr3_aa: CASSSTSNTGELFF

v_call: TRBV2
j_call: TRBJ2-3
clone_size: .
d_call: TRBD1
cdr3_nt: TGTGCCAGCAGCGCCCCAGGGGGACAAAGCTTCACAGATACGCAGTATTTT
cdr3_aa: CASSAPGGQSFTDTQYF

v_call: TRBV5-6
j_call: TRBJ2-4
clone_size: .
d_call: .
cdr3_nt: TGTGCCAGCAGCTTGGGGGCGCGCAAAAACATTCAGTACTTC
cdr3_aa: CASSLGARKNIQYF

v_call: TRBV11-2
j_call: TRBJ2-3
clone_size: .
d_call: TRBD2
cdr3_nt: TGTGCCAGCAGCTCAGCGGGGCCGGGTACAGATACGCAGTATTTT
cdr3_aa: CASSSAGPGTDTQYF

v_call: TRBV15
j_call: TRBJ1-5
clone_size: .
d_call: .
cdr3_nt: TGTGCCACCAGCAGAGATGCATGGGGGGATGGATTTTCGGACGCTCAGCCCCAGCATTTT
cdr3_aa: CATSRDAWGDGFSDAQPQHF

v_call: TRBV5-1
j_call: TRBJ1-1
clone_size: .
d_call: TRBD1
cdr3_nt: TGCGCCAGCAGCGAAACAGGGGTGAACACTGAAGCTTTCTTT
cdr3_aa: CASSETGVNTEAFF

v_call: TRBV29-1
j_call: TRBJ2-7
clone_size: .
d_call: .
cdr3_nt: TGCAGCGTGGGGCGTAGGGCCTCCTACGAGCAGTACTTC
cdr3_aa: CSVGRRASYEQYF

v_call: TRBV20-1
j_call: TRBJ1-2
clone_size: few
d_call: .
cdr3_nt: TGCAGTGCTAGGTCCAATGGCTACACCTTC
cdr3_aa: CSARSNGYTF

v_call: TRBV2
j_call: TRBJ1-1
clone_size: .
d_call: TRBD1
cdr3_nt: TGTGCCAGCAGTGAAACCGGGACAGATGAAGCTTTCTTT
cdr3_aa: CASSETGTDEAFF

v_call: TRBV5-1
j_call: TRBJ2-1
clone_size: .
d_call: .
cdr3_nt: TGCGCCAGCAGCATCCTTACAAGGGGCAATGAGCAGTTCTTC
cdr3_aa: CASSILTRGNEQFF

v_call: TRBV5-8
j_call: TRBJ1-5
clone_size: .
d_call: .
cdr3_nt: TGTGCCAGCAGCTTGATAAGGAACAGCCTTAGCAATCAGCCCCAGCATTTT
cdr3_aa: CASSLIRNSLSNQPQHF

v_call: TRBV5-1
j_call: TRBJ2-1
clone_size: once
d_call: TRBD2
cdr3_nt: TGCGCCAGCAGCTTGGTTCGGGGGGGCCCCAATGAGCAGTTCTTC
cdr3_aa: CASSLVRGGPNEQFF

v_call: TRBV2
j_call: TRBJ2-2
clone_size: few
d_call: .
cdr3_nt: TGTGCCAGCAAGGGACAGAACACCGGGGAGCTGTTTTTT
cdr3_aa: CASKGQNTGELFF